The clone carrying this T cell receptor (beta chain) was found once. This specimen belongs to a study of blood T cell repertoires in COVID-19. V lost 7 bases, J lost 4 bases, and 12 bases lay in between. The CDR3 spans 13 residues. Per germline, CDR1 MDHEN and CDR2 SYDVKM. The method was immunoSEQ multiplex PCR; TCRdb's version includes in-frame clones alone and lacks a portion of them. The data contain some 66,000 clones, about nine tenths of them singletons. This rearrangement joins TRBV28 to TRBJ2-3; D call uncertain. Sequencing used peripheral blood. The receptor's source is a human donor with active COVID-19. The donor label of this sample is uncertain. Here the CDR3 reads CASTTELADTQYF. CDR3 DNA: TGTGCCAGCACCACTGAGTTGGCAGATACGCAGTATTTT. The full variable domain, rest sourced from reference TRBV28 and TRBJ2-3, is DVKVTQSSRYLVKRTGEKVFLECVQDMDHENMFWYRQDPGLGLRLIYFSYDVKMKEKGDIPEGYSVSREKKERFSLILESASTNQTSMYLCASTTELADTQYFGPGTRLTVL.